The 17 T cell receptor beta chains listed next were all sequenced from one sample in a study of cytomegalovirus exposure and HLA in healthy donors. PCR used 60 Vbeta primers and 13 Jbeta primers. Some clones are missing from TCRdb's copy, which holds only in-frame ones; the method was immunoSEQ multiplex PCR. The table shows 90,000 to 110,000 clones, with 60% to 85% occurring only once. The sample was PBMCs. These receptors all stem from a man between 35 and 55 years old in good health and CMV-seronegative.

The rearrangement uses TRBV28 and TRBJ2-6, with D maybe TRBD2 (5 bases). The V gene lost 7 bases and the J gene lost 3 bases, with 25 bases spanning the gap. The CDR3 length is 19 residues. CDR1 is MDHEN and CDR2 is SYDVKM in the germline V gene. The CDR3 DNA reads TGTGCCAGCACCCCTGCCGGGCGGAGAGGGAGTTATGGGGCCAACGTCCTGACTTTC. The encoded protein is CASTPAGRRGSYGANVLTF.

The chain is built from TRBV6-4 and TRBJ2-2; a weak D match, TRBD1 (5 bases). Trimming took off 2 bases at V and 5 bases at J, with 12 bases between the two ends. Germline CDR1 is MRHNA and CDR2 is SNTAGT. The CDR3 consists of 15 residues. The chain's CDR3 is CASSDRGLPTGELFF. Here the CDR3 DNA reads TGTGCCAGCAGTGACAGGGGCCTACCTACCGGGGAGCTGTTTTTT.

For the CDR3, the DNA is TGTGCCACCAGCAGAGATCGGGTCAGGGAGGCGCCCCAGCATTTT. Its protein product is CATSRDRVREAPQHF. The chain links TRBV15 to TRBJ1-5, with D possibly being TRBD1 (5 bases). The germline V and J ends were trimmed by 0 bases and 9 bases, with 15 bases remaining between them. From germline, CDR1 is LNHNV and CDR2 YYDKDF (reference sequence). The CDR3 is 15 amino acids.

The rearrangement links TRBV30 to TRBJ2-4, with D uncertain. Deletions cut 4 bases from V and 8 bases from J, with 9 bases between. CDR3 length equals 11 residues. Germline CDR1 and CDR2: GTSNPN and SVGIG (reference sequence). This CDR3 reads CAWTRLDIQYF. As DNA, the CDR3 is TGTGCCTGGACTAGATTGGACATTCAGTACTTC. Using reference TRBV30 and TRBJ2-4 for the parts outside the CDR3, the full variable domain is SQTIHQWPATLVQPVGSPLSLECTVEGTSNPNLYWYRQAAGRGLQLLFYSVGIGQISSEVPQNLSASRPQDRQFILSSKKLLLSDSGFYLCAWTRLDIQYFGAGTRLSVL.

The chain employs TRBV27 and TRBJ2-7, with 14 bases matching TRBD2. The CDR3 is 21 amino acids. CDR1 MNHEY and CDR2 SMNVEV come from the germline V gene (reference sequence). J gave up 6 bases and V 0 bases, and 19 bases lay outside the gene matches. The CDR3 region has the DNA TGTGCCAGCAGTTTATCACCAACCCCGGGACTAGCGGGAGACTCTGTTGGCGAGCAGTACTTC. It specifies CASSLSPTPGLAGDSVGEQYF.

V is TRBV5-1 and J is TRBJ1-6, with D hard to call. Germline CDR1 and CDR2: SGHRS and YFSETQ. The CDR3 has 14 amino acids. Between the trimmed V and J ends, which lost 0 bases and 3 bases, there was a span of 4 bases. The CDR3 DNA reads as TGCGCCAGCAGCTTGGACATCTATAATTCACCCCTCCACTTT. Translating it yields CASSLDIYNSPLHF.

J is TRBJ2-3 and V is TRBV5-6; 9 bases fit TRBD2. The trim removed 4 bases at V and 2 bases at J, leaving 5 bases unmatched. This CDR3 comprises 15 residues. Germline CDR1 and CDR2: SGHDT and YYEEEE. The CDR3 sequence is CASSQTSGFTDTQYF. CDR3 bases: TGTGCCAGCAGCCAGACTAGCGGTTTCACAGATACGCAGTATTTT.

There are a few counts of this clone. This chain joins TRBV4-3 and TRBJ2-1, with 12 bases aligning to TRBD1. The V and J ends lost 1 base and 10 bases, in that order; junction bases with no gene match: 11. CDR1 is LGHNA, CDR2 YSLEER, per germline. The CDR3 is 17 amino acids. Written as DNA, the CDR3 is TGCGCCAGCAGCCAAGGGGGGATGGGGACAGGGGGCCAAGAGCAGTTCTTC. It encodes CASSQGGMGTGGQEQFF.

The CDR3 DNA reads TGTGCCAGTAGTAGCGACAGGGACACTGAAGCTTTCTTT. Encoded protein: CASSSDRDTEAFF. The rearrangement uses TRBV19 and TRBJ1-1; 7 bases are shared with TRBD1. The CDR3 sequence is 13 residues long. Germline loops: CDR1 LNHDA, CDR2 SQIVND (reference sequence). V shed 4 bases, J shed 3 bases, and the junction held 2 bases outside the gene matches.

This rearrangement joins TRBV6-1 to TRBJ1-3; D is ambiguous. V lost 0 bases to trimming and J lost 2 bases, with 5 bases between them. The CDR3 contains 14 residues. The germline V gene has CDR1 MNHNS and CDR2 SASEGT. CDR3 sequence reads: CASSEAAAGNTIYF. The CDR3 DNA reads as TGTGCCAGCAGTGAAGCGGCAGCTGGAAACACCATATATTTT.

The chain combines TRBV19 with TRBJ1-6; 9 positions match TRBD1. After removal of 3 bases from V and 7 bases from J, the junction contained 7 bases not matched to a gene. The CDR3 covers 16 residues. Germline loops: CDR1 LNHDA, CDR2 SQIVND (reference sequence). As DNA, the CDR3 is TGTGCCAGTAGTATGGGGACAGGGCGCAGAAATTCACCCCTCCACTTT. Amino acid sequence: CASSMGTGRRNSPLHF.

This chain connects TRBV28 to TRBJ2-7; D uncertain. This CDR3 has 15 amino acids. The ends were cut back, 6 bases at V and 0 bases at J, with 15 bases in the middle. Looked up from germline, CDR1 is MDHEN and CDR2 is SYDVKM. The CDR3 DNA follows: TGTGCCAGCAGCTACACTATCCTGCGCTCCTACGAGCAGTACTTC. Residues: CASSYTILRSYEQYF.

This rearrangement joins TRBV28 to TRBJ2-7; 7 bases are a match to TRBD1. V lost 7 bases and J lost 0; bases outside the gene matches: 9. The CDR3 has 15 residues. The germline V gene encodes CDR1 MDHEN and CDR2 SYDVKM. This CDR3 reads CASTRGSGGSYEQYF. Written as DNA, the CDR3 is TGTGCCAGCACAAGGGGTTCAGGGGGCTCCTACGAGCAGTACTTC.

There are a few counts of this clone. Here the CDR3 reads CASSKPGQKNYGYTF. The CDR3 DNA follows: TGCGCCAGCAGCAAACCGGGACAGAAAAACTATGGCTACACCTTC. This sequence joins TRBV4-1 and TRBJ1-2; 7 bases line up with TRBD1. The germline gives CDR1 MGHRA, CDR2 YSYEKL. This CDR3 region has 15 residues. J gave up 2 bases and V 5 bases, and 8 bases lay outside the gene matches.

This clone was recorded once. The CDR3 DNA sequence: TGTGCCAGCGAGGGCAGCACAGATACGCAGTATTTT. Translating gives CASEGSTDTQYF. The rearrangement joins TRBV9 to TRBJ2-3, with D perhaps TRBD2 (5 bases). Germline V gene sequence: CDR1 SGDLS, CDR2 YYNGEE. This CDR3 comprises 12 residues. Trimming took 7 bases from V and 0 from J, leaving 6 bases between them.

DNA of the CDR3: TGTGCCAGCAGTCTTCCGTACAATGAGCAGTTCTTC. It specifies CASSLPYNEQFF. The chain recombines TRBV6-1 with TRBJ2-1, with D unresolved. Germline assignment: CDR1 MNHNS and CDR2 SASEGT. Trimming took 5 bases from V and 4 from J, leaving 6 bases between them. CDR3 size: 12 residues.

V is TRBV5-4 and J is TRBJ2-1, with 16 bases that match TRBD2. Trimming cost V 4 bases and J 0 bases; bases outside gene matches: 4. The length of the CDR3 is 18 residues. Germline CDR1 is SGHNT and CDR2 is YYREEE (reference sequence). Here the CDR3 reads CASSGGTSGRDSYNEQFF. CDR3 in DNA: TGTGCCAGCAGCGGGGGGACTAGCGGGAGGGACTCCTACAATGAGCAGTTCTTC.